This is a list of T cell receptor beta chains from one sample in a study of identical twins. TCRdb re-derived calls from the 5' RACE reads in MiXCR, one entry per CDR3 protein. The sample holds 700,000 or so distinct CDR3 sequences; 8.6% are singletons and the top ten take roughly 0.9%. This sample also belongs to another study, concerning yellow fever vaccine responses in identical twins.

Sequencing input: PBMCs. These receptors all come from a woman under 30 in good health. Each CDR3 is given with its conserved first and last residue. The D gene is left open where the match is weak. A row's size may be missing; if present it is once, few, many or a size class.

d_call clone_size j_call v_call cdr3_aa cdr3_nt
. . TRBJ2-3 TRBV19 CASSYSTGGTDTQYF TGTGCCAGTAGCTACTCGACAGGTGGCACAGATACGCAGTATTTT
. many TRBJ2-1 TRBV11-1 CASSSLDGGSYSYNEQFF TGTGCCAGCAGCTCCCTGGATGGAGGGAGTTACTCCTACAATGAGCAGTTCTTC
. . TRBJ1-1 TRBV9 CASSVAAGTPQAFF TGTGCCAGCAGCGTAGCTGCGGGGACACCCCAGGCTTTCTTT
. few TRBJ2-2 TRBV6-2/TRBV6-3 CASSYSRGSGELFF TGTGCCAGCAGCTATTCCCGGGGGTCCGGGGAGCTGTTTTTT
. . TRBJ2-1 TRBV5-6 CASSLRVLTYNEQFF TGTGCCAGCAGCTTAAGGGTTCTGACCTACAATGAGCAGTTCTTC
. . TRBJ2-1 TRBV7-9 CASSHGWGQINEQFF TGTGCCAGCAGCCATGGCTGGGGCCAAATCAATGAGCAGTTCTTC
. . TRBJ2-3 TRBV20-1 CSASTTGGGTDTQYF TGCAGTGCTAGTACGACAGGAGGAGGCACAGATACGCAGTATTTT
. few TRBJ1-5 TRBV5-1 CASSLSPGSGQPQHF TGCGCCAGCAGCTTGTCTCCGGGTTCGGGTCAGCCCCAGCATTTT
TRBD1 few TRBJ2-7 TRBV7-9 CASSLEDRPTYEQYF TGTGCCAGCAGCTTAGAGGACAGGCCTACCTACGAGCAGTACTTC
. many TRBJ1-5 TRBV12-3/TRBV12-4 CASSLGQGQPQHF TGTGCCAGCAGTTTGGGTCAGGGACAGCCCCAGCATTTT
. . TRBJ2-1 TRBV6-5 CASSYSRQALYNEQFF TGTGCCAGCAGTTACTCACGGCAGGCACTCTACAATGAGCAGTTCTTC
. few TRBJ2-3 TRBV5-4 CASSLPTGSTDTQYF TGTGCCAGCAGCTTGCCAACGGGCAGCACAGATACGCAGTATTTT
. few TRBJ2-1 TRBV11-2 CASSLGPSLDNEQFF TGTGCCAGCAGCTTAGGCCCCAGTCTTGACAATGAGCAGTTCTTC
. . TRBJ2-5 TRBV5-6 CASSLTPANQETQYF TGTGCCAGCAGCTTGACGCCGGCAAACCAAGAGACCCAGTACTTC
. . TRBJ2-2 TRBV7-6 CASSLPTNFNTGELFF TGTGCCAGCAGCTTACCAACGAACTTTAACACCGGGGAGCTGTTTTTT
. . TRBJ2-5 TRBV7-2 CASSSYNRVETQYF TGTGCCAGCAGCTCCTATAACAGGGTTGAGACCCAGTACTTC
. . TRBJ1-1 TRBV2 CASSALVNTEAFF TGTGCCAGCAGTGCCCTGGTGAACACTGAAGCTTTCTTT
. . TRBJ1-6 TRBV7-2 CASSSRGLWDSPLHF TGTGCCAGCAGCTCCAGGGGTCTATGGGATTCACCCCTCCACTTT
. few TRBJ2-5 TRBV5-6 CASSYRTVLLQETQYF TGTGCCAGCAGCTATCGGACAGTTTTACTCCAAGAGACCCAGTACTTC
. many TRBJ1-6 TRBV7-9 CASSFGTENSPLHF TGTGCCAGCAGCTTCGGCACAGAGAATTCACCCCTCCACTTT
. many TRBJ2-6 TRBV29-1 CSVIRDNLDSGANVLTF TGCAGCGTTATCCGGGACAACTTAGACTCTGGGGCCAACGTCCTGACTTTC
. few TRBJ2-2 TRBV29-1 CSASSGLNTGELFF TGCAGCGCTTCCTCGGGACTCAACACCGGGGAGCTGTTTTTT